This entry describes one TCR beta chain. TCRdb fed the 5' RACE reads into MiXCR, producing one record per CDR3 protein. The profile shows about 29,000 distinct CDR3 sequences, around 5.7% of them singletons. This entry is derived from a study of early T cells in non-severe SARS-CoV-2 infection. This CDR3 is built from 13 residues. With 0 bases removed from V and 4 bases from J, the gap between germline ends came to 4 bases. Germline values: CDR1 SGHRS, CDR2 YFSETQ. The TCR was taken from an adult who was a healthcare worker with PCR-confirmed SARS-CoV-2 infection or an uninfected control (not recorded which). Sequences were obtained from whole blood. The V and J genes are TRBV5-1 and TRBJ2-2; unclear D gene. CDR3 DNA sequence: TGCGCCAGCAGCTTGGGGGCCACCGGGGAGCTGTTTTTT. Translating it yields CASSLGATGELFF.